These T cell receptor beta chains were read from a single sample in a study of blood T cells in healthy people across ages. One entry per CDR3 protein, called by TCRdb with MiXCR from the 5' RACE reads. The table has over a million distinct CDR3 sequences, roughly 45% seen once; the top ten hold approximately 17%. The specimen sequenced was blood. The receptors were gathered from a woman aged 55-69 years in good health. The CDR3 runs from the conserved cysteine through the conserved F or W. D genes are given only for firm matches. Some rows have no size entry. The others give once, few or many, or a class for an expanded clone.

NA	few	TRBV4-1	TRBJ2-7	CASSQEVSGPAAYEQYF	TGCGCCAGCAGCCAAGAAGTTTCGGGACCAGCCGCCTACGAGCAGTACTTC
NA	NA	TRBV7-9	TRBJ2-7	CTSSLTPSYEQYF	TGTACCAGCAGCTTAACTCCCTCCTACGAGCAGTACTTC
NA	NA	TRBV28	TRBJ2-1	CASSLYGRYYNEQFF	TGTGCCAGCAGCCTTTACGGGAGATATTACAATGAGCAGTTCTTC
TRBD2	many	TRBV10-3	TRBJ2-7	CAISESYGTSDEQYF	TGTGCCATCAGTGAGTCTTACGGGACTAGTGACGAGCAGTACTTC
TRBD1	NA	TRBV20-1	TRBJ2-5	CSAMPPGQLFTEQYF	TGCAGTGCTATGCCTCCGGGACAGCTTTTTACGGAGCAGTACTTC
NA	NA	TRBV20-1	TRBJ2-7	CSARDLALGDEQYF	TGCAGTGCTAGAGATCTCGCCCTAGGGGACGAGCAGTACTTC
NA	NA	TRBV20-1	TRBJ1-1	CSASQGSGNTEAFF	TGCAGTGCCTCACAGGGATCAGGGAACACTGAAGCTTTCTTT
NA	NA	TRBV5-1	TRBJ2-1	CASTEGGLRNNEQFF	TGCGCCAGCACCGAGGGGGGCCTACGGAACAATGAGCAGTTCTTC
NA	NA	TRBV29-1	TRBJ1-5	CSVLTPGASNQPQHF	TGCAGCGTATTGACCCCAGGGGCGAGCAATCAGCCCCAGCATTTT
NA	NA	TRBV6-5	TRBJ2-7	CAGSYGGVKYEQYF	TGTGCCGGCAGTTACGGTGGGGTTAAGTACGAGCAGTACTTC
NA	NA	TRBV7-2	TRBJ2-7	CASSLEVGGEQYF	TGTGCCAGCAGCTTAGAGGTGGGGGGCGAGCAGTACTTC
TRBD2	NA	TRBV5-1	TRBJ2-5	CASSRLAGAVGETQYF	TGCGCCAGCAGCCGACTAGCGGGAGCGGTAGGGGAGACCCAGTACTTC
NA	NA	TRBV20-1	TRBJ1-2	CSASLFETPNYGYTF	TGCAGTGCTAGCTTATTCGAGACACCGAACTATGGCTACACCTTC
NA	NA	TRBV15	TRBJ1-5	CATSKGQGPQQPQHF	TGTGCCACCAGCAAAGGCCAGGGGCCTCAGCAGCCCCAGCATTTT
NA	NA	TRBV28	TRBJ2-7	CASRETSREQYF	TGTGCCAGCAGAGAAACTAGCCGTGAGCAGTACTTC
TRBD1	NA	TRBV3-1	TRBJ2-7	CASSQDKQGAYEQYF	TGTGCCAGCAGCCAAGATAAACAGGGGGCCTACGAGCAGTACTTC
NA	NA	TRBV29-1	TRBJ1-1	CSVGLLNTEAFF	TGCAGCGTTGGGTTGTTGAACACTGAAGCTTTCTTT
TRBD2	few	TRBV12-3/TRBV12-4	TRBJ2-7	CASNLAGGNYEQYF	TGTGCCAGCAATTTAGCGGGAGGGAACTACGAGCAGTACTTC
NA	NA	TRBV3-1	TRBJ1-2	CASSSRLYGYTF	TGTGCCAGCAGTTCTCGACTGTATGGCTACACCTTC
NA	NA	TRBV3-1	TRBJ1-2	CASSRTDDGYTF	TGTGCCAGCAGCCGGACAGACGATGGCTACACCTTC
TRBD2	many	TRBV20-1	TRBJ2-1	CSARGWTSGRSSYNEQFF	TGCAGTGCTAGAGGTTGGACTAGCGGGAGATCTTCCTACAATGAGCAGTTCTTC
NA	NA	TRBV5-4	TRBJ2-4	CASSLAEREQYF	TGTGCCAGCAGCTTAGCTGAGAGGGAGCAGTACTTC
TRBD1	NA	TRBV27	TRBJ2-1	CASSKRQGPEQFF	TGTGCCAGCAGTAAAAGACAGGGCCCCGAGCAGTTCTTC
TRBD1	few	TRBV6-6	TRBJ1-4	CASNELTGNEKLFF	TGTGCCAGCAACGAACTGACAGGGAATGAAAAACTGTTTTTT
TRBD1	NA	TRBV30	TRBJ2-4	CAWSVRDRGSKNIQYF	TGTGCCTGGAGTGTACGGGACAGGGGATCCAAAAACATTCAGTACTTC
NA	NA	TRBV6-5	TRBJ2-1	CASSSQPGREGQFF	TGTGCCAGCAGTTCCCAACCGGGGCGGGAAGGGCAGTTCTTC
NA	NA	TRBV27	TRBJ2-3	CASSLGPVVWDTQYF	TGTGCCAGCAGTTTAGGGCCGGTGGTTTGGGATACGCAGTATTTT
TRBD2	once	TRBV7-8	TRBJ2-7	CASSLVRAGAPHEQYF	TGTGCCAGCAGCTTAGTGCGAGCGGGAGCCCCCCACGAGCAGTACTTC
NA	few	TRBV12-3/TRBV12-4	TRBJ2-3	CASTSLSRVPARSDTQYF	TGTGCCAGCACCTCCCTTTCCCGGGTACCCGCACGATCAGATACGCAGTATTTT
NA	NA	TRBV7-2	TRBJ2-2	CASSRRQNTGELFF	TGTGCCAGCAGCCGACGACAGAACACCGGGGAGCTGTTTTTT
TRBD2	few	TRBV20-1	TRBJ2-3	CSVKERDSTDTQYF	TGCAGTGTTAAGGAGCGGGATAGCACAGATACGCAGTATTTT
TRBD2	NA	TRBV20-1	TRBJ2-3	CSAGLAGGRRSYNEQYF	TGCAGTGCTGGACTAGCGGGAGGCCGTCGCTCCTACAATGAGCAGTATTTT
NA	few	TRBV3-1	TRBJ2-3	CASSRPPDTQYF	TGTGCCAGCAGCCGCCCCCCAGATACGCAGTATTTT
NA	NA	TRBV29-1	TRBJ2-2	CSVVAGFNTGKLFF	TGCAGCGTTGTAGCAGGATTTAACACCGGGAAGCTGTTTTTT
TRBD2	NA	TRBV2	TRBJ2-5	CASSGLAGAQREQYF	TGTGCCAGCAGTGGACTAGCGGGAGCCCAGCGAGAGCAGTACTTC
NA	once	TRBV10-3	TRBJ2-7	CAISYSSYEQYF	TGTGCCATCAGTTACAGCTCCTACGAGCAGTACTTC
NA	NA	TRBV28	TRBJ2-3	CASRDFSSTDTQYF	TGTGCCAGCAGGGACTTTTCGAGCACAGATACGCAGTATTTT
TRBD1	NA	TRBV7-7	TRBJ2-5	CASSLTGAHQETQYF	TGTGCCAGCAGCTTGACAGGGGCTCACCAAGAGACCCAGTACTTC
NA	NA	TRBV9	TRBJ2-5	CASNVGAGQETQYF	TGTGCCAGCAACGTGGGGGCAGGCCAAGAGACCCAGTACTTC
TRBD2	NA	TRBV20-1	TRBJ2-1	CSARDVGLAGDEQFF	TGCAGTGCTAGAGATGTGGGACTAGCGGGAGATGAGCAGTTCTTC
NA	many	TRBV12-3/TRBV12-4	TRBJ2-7	CASSFSAYSYEQYF	TGTGCCAGCAGTTTTTCAGCCTACTCCTACGAGCAGTACTTC
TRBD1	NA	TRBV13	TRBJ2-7	CASSPTGDPYEQYF	TGTGCCAGCAGCCCGACAGGGGACCCCTACGAGCAGTACTTC
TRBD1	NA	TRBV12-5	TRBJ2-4	CASGWTGCQYF	TGTGCTAGTGGTTGGACAGGGTGTCAGTACTTC
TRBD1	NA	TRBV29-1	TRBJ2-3	CSVEPTGDGTDTQYF	TGCAGCGTTGAACCCACAGGGGACGGGACAGATACGCAGTATTTT
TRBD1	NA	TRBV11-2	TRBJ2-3	CASSHTGESDTQYF	TGTGCCAGCAGTCACACAGGGGAAAGTGATACGCAGTATTTT